The T cell receptor (beta chain) under discussion was sequenced for a study of blood T cell repertoires in COVID-19. At the level of the study: Nucleic acid was either cDNA or gDNA, and it came from T cells, B-cell-depleted T cells, or PBMCs.

Two negative PCRs, clearance, or symptom resolution were required of recovered Cohort 3 donors. This table comes from immunoSEQ multiplex PCR, and its TCRdb copy is limited to in-frame clones, with some not included. The data show fewer than 300,000 clones, with around 85% seen just once and around 2.3% held by the top ten. Germline V CDR1 and CDR2: SEHNR, FQNEAQ (reference sequence). V shed 1 base, J shed 8 bases, and the junction held 4 bases outside the gene matches. The CDR3 loop spans 13 amino acids. The source material was PBMCs or T cells enriched from blood (not recorded which). This chain links TRBV7-9 with TRBJ1-2; 7 bases are shared with TRBD1. This sequence was found in a woman in her forties or fifties who had recovered from COVID-19. CDR3 DNA: TGTGCCAGCAGCTTAGTAGGGGGCTTCGGCTACACCTTC. Its protein product is CASSLVGGFGYTF.